This note documents a single T cell receptor (beta chain) sequence. What it binds is unknown. A junction end diverges from the germline sequence, so it may reflect a read error. The sample originates from a study of identical twins. Template switching added a universal primer binding site, and final cDNA carried unique molecular identifiers. One entry per CDR3 protein results from TCRdb running MiXCR on the 5' RACE reads. This table holds roughly 1.6 million distinct CDR3 sequences, roughly 35% found once. Study-level points and caveats: For out-of-frame beta sequences, excess twin sharing was weaker. Among out-of-frame alpha sequences shared by twins, low generation probability occurred in excess.

The source material was cord blood. The receptor's source is a newborn girl in good health.

CDR3 bases: TGTGGCAGCAGTTTATCGACAGGGGGCAATCAGCCCCAGCATTTT. This codes for CGSSLSTGGNQPQHF. This chain connects TRBV27 to TRBJ1-5, with 8 bases aligning to TRBD1. The CDR3 spans 15 residues. Germline assignment: CDR1 MNHEY and CDR2 SMNVEV (reference sequence).